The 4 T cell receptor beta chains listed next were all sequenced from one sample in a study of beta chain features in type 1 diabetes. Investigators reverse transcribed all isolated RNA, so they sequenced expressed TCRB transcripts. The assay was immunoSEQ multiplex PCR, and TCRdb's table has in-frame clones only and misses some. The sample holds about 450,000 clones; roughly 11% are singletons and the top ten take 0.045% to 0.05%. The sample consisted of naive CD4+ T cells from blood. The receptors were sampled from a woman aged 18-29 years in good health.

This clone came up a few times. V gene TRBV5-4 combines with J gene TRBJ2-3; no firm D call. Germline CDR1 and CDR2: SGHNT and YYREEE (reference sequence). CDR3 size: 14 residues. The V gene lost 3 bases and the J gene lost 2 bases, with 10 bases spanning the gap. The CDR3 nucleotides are TGTGCCAGCAGCTCCTTAGTTAACACAGATACGCAGTATTTT. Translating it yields CASSSLVNTDTQYF.

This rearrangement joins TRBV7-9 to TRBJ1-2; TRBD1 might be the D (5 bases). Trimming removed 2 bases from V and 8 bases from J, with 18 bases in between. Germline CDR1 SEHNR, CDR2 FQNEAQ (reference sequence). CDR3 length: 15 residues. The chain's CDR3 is CASSLSPAGGGGYTF. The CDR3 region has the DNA TGTGCCAGCAGCTTATCCCCGGCCGGCGGGGGAGGCTACACCTTC.

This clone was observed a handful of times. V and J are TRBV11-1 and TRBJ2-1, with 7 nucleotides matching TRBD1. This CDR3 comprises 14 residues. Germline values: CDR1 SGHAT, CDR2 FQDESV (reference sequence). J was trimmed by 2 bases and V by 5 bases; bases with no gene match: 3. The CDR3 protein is CASSLRGTYNEQFF. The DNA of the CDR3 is TGTGCCAGCAGCCTCAGGGGGACCTACAATGAGCAGTTCTTC.

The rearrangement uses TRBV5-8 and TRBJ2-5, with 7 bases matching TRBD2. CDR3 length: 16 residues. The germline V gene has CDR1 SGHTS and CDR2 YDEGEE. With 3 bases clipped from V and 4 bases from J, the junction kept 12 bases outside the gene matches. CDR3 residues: CASSSSRGLRTETQYF. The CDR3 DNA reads TGTGCCAGCAGCTCCTCCCGGGGACTACGTACAGAGACCCAGTACTTC.